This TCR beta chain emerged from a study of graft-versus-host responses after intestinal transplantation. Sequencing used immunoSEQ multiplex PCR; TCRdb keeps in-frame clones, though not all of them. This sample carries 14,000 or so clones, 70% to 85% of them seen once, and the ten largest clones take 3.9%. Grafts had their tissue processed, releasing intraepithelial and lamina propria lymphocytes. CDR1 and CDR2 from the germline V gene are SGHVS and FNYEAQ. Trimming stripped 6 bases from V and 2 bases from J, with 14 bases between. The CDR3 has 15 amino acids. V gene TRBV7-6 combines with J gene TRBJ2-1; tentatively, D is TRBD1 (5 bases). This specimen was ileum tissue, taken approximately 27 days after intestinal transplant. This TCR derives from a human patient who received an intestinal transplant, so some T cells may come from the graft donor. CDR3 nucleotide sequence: TGTGCCAGCAGTCCAGGACACGGACCCTACAATGAGCAGTTCTTC. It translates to CASSPGHGPYNEQFF.